This T cell receptor beta chain emerged from a study of read filtering for tumor transcriptome and immune sequencing (TCRdb year 2020). In terms of the full investigation: The cohort had some 16 male and approximately 15 female patients with a mean age of roughly 64 years, ranging from roughly 45 to 90. Whole-transcriptome libraries were prepared with the TruSeq RNA Access Library Prep Kit after DNase treatment. Using the same bone marrow samples, the study compared TCR repertoires obtained by targeted immune repertoire sequencing with those obtained by bulk whole-transcriptome sequencing. Under revised international staging, roughly 8 patients fell into R-ISS I, approximately 15 into R-ISS II and over 5 into R-ISS III. One of the main goals was to work out a read-filtering strategy for immune repertoire data, in particular whether clonotypes backed by only a single read should be removed. TCR-region mapped reads per sample ranged from about 4.05 to 10.27 million with IR-seq versus only roughly 75 to 1273 with RNA-seq. On the study overall, not on this receptor specifically: Single-read clonotypes made up 80% to 85% of clonotypes but 3% to 3.5% of total reads in IR-seq, and less than 75% of clonotypes and approximately 45% of reads in RNA-seq. The sorted CD138-negative fraction was not purified T cells but a mixed bone marrow immune population. The correlation between IR-seq and RNA-seq shared clonotype proportions was increased by removal of single-read clonotypes. Compared with RNA-seq, IR-seq captured clonotypes at much greater depth and more reliably, and a smaller IR-seq throughput was enough to identify most of the shared clonotypes.

Every patient had bone marrow sampled at the time of active disease. Bone marrow mononuclear cells were isolated by Ficoll-Hypaque density gradient centrifugation. Myeloma plasma cells were removed and CD138-negative cells were obtained by negative selection following labeling with CD138 magnetic microbeads on a MACS separator. The purity of the isolated cells was checked by flow cytometry with CD138 antibodies on an Attune NxT. TRIzol reagent was used to extract total RNA, and a NanoDrop spectrophotometer was used to quantify the extracted RNA. For each patient, paired RNA-seq and IR-seq were run on the CD138-negative bone marrow sample from that patient. The V end gives up 0 bases and the J end 2 bases, leaving 5 bases in the junction not matched to a gene. From the cysteine through the phenylalanine, the CDR3 covers 16 amino acids. Solely the CDR3 DNA is kept, with 48 bases framed from the first base. Reading the germline V gene gives CDR1 SGDLS and CDR2 YYNGEE.

TCR libraries were constructed from roughly 360 ng RNA using the Immunoverse kit, and molecular barcoded adaptors covering alpha/delta and beta/gamma chains were employed. TCR library preparation used the same RNA that was used for transcriptome sequencing. Sequencing of the TCR libraries was done on an Illumina HiSeq 4000 with 2 x 150 cycles. As for the authors' bioinformatics: MiXCR aligned TCR reads to human V, D, J and C references and assembled the aligned reads into CDR3 clonotypes, with quality filtering and error correction included. The tcR package in R was used to analyze clonotype counts and gene usage diversity. For inspection of raw mapping reads, RNA-seq reads were mapped by STAR aligner version 2.5.3a onto GRCh37 of the human genome. IR-seq fastq files were randomly downsampled with Seqtk 1.3 to test the effect of sequencing depth on detected clonotypes. TCRdb itself trimmed the public reads at Q25 with fastp, ran MiXCR and retained productive beta chains. Merged by CDR3 protein, the rows form single entries marked with the most common genes and DNA. TCRdb, not the authors, supplied the V and J calls. The sample yields 100,000 to 150,000 distinct CDR3 sequences; 10% to 15% were counted once. Of the sample, about 11% is held by the ten largest clones.

This clonotype came up many times. Its antigen is unknown. Base-call qualities are not available, and no considerably larger clone is one nucleotide away. Recombination joined TRBV9 with TRBJ1-3; TRBD1 agrees with 7 junctional bases. Specimen: a population of CD138-negative cells sorted from bone marrow. Explained via the paper, the cell subset or site label denotes: bone marrow mononuclear cells depleted of CD138+ plasma/myeloma cells by negative magnetic selection. This clonotype was sampled from a donor aged 40 or over with multiple myeloma. This receptor carries the CDR3 CASSVVDREAGNTIYF. The DNA sequence is given as TGTGCCAGCAGCGTAGTTGACAGGGAAGCTGGAAACACCATATATTTT.